Listed here are 32 T cell receptor beta chains from one sample, sequenced in a study of cytomegalovirus exposure and HLA in healthy donors. The assay was immunoSEQ multiplex PCR, and TCRdb's table has in-frame clones only and misses some. The top ten clones hold more than 0.8% of a sample with 330,000 or so clones, 86% of them seen once. The source material was PBMCs. These receptors came from a woman younger than 30 in good health and CMV-seronegative.

This clone was counted a few times. The rearrangement joins TRBV7-9 to TRBJ2-7; TRBD2 matches 8 bases. The junction had 6 bases not matched to a gene; V was cut back by 7 bases and J by 4 bases. The CDR3 totals 13 residues. CDR1 and CDR2 from the germline V gene are SEHNR and FQNEAQ (reference sequence). This CDR3 reads CASTPSGLYEQYF. CDR3 nucleotides: TGTGCCAGCACCCCTAGCGGGCTTTACGAGCAGTACTTC.

The chain employs TRBV5-1 and TRBJ2-7, with TRBD2 as a possible D gene (6 bases). V was trimmed by 4 bases and J by 0 bases, leaving 17 bases between them. CDR1 is SGHRS and CDR2 is YFSETQ in the germline V gene. This CDR3 has 16 residues. The CDR3 sequence is CASSTTIPRGSYEQYF. In DNA form, the CDR3 reads TGCGCCAGCAGCACAACCATCCCGCGGGGCTCCTACGAGCAGTACTTC.

J is TRBJ2-1 and V is TRBV27; no firm D call. The germline V and J ends were trimmed by 3 bases and 9 bases, with 6 bases remaining between them. From germline, CDR1 is MNHEY and CDR2 SMNVEV (reference sequence). The CDR3 contains 11 residues. The CDR3 region has the DNA TGTGCCAGCAGTTTCCCCGGTGAGCAGTTCTTC. Translated, it gives CASSFPGEQFF.

The CDR3 sequence: CASSSPGQGAYEQYF. Written as DNA, the CDR3 is TGTGCCAGCAGTTCCCCGGGACAGGGGGCCTACGAGCAGTACTTC. V is TRBV6-5 and J is TRBJ2-7; TRBD1 aligns across 11 bases. V lost 4 bases and J lost 2; bases outside the gene matches: 4. CDR3 length: 15 amino acids. The germline V gene encodes CDR1 MNHEY and CDR2 SVGAGI.

This clone was found a few times. The chain joins TRBV5-1 to TRBJ2-3; D is unresolved. Trimming shortened V by 0 bases and J by 0 bases, and 8 bases separated the two germline ends. The CDR3 has 15 residues. Germline CDR1 reads SGHRS; CDR2 reads YFSETQ. CDR3 coding DNA: TGCGCCAGCAGCTTGGGTGTCGGGAGCACAGATACGCAGTATTTT. Translated: CASSLGVGSTDTQYF.

This sequence joins TRBV5-1 and TRBJ2-1; 11 bases are a match to TRBD1. Germline V CDR1 and CDR2: SGHRS, YFSETQ. Unmatched junction bases numbered 7, after V lost 4 bases and J lost 4 bases. The CDR3 has 16 residues. The CDR3 spells CASSIHGQGAYNEQFF. The CDR3, as DNA: TGCGCCAGCAGCATTCATGGACAGGGGGCTTACAATGAGCAGTTCTTC.

The CDR3 reads CASSLSVYGYTF. Written as DNA, the CDR3 is TGTGCCAGCAGTTTGTCAGTCTATGGCTACACCTTC. V is TRBV28 and J is TRBJ1-2; D not resolved. Germline CDR1 and CDR2: MDHEN and SYDVKM. Trimming stripped 3 bases from V and 4 bases from J, with 6 bases between. CDR3 size: 12 residues.

The genes are TRBV6-1 and TRBJ1-2, with 8 nucleotides matching TRBD1. J gave up 7 bases and V 5 bases, and 9 bases lay outside the gene matches. The length of the CDR3 is 14 residues. CDR1 is MNHNS and CDR2 is SASEGT in the germline V gene. The CDR3 coding sequence is TGTGCCAGCAGTTCCAGTCAGGGGGCGGTTGGCTACACCTTC. It is translated as CASSSSQGAVGYTF.

The rearrangement joins TRBV7-2 to TRBJ1-5; maybe TRBD1 (6 bases). This CDR3 is built from 15 residues. The ends were cut back, 5 bases at V and 4 bases at J, with 15 bases in the middle. Per germline, CDR1 SGHTA and CDR2 FQGNSA. The CDR3 DNA follows: TGTGCCAGCAGCATACGGACAGAGTCTAATCAGCCCCAGCATTTT. Amino acid sequence: CASSIRTESNQPQHF.

CDR3 residues: CATPGQGARELFF. Written as DNA, the CDR3 is TGTGCCACACCGGGACAGGGGGCGCGTGAGCTGTTTTTT. The rearrangement uses TRBV11-2 and TRBJ2-2; TRBD1 agrees at 12 bases. The V gene end was trimmed by 10 bases and the J gene end by 11 bases; junction bases not matched to a gene: 8. CDR1 is SGHAT and CDR2 is FQNNGV in the germline V gene. There are 13 residues in the CDR3.

This chain uses TRBV7-2 with TRBJ2-1, with 10 bases identical to TRBD2. V lost 4 bases to trimming and J lost 0 bases; unmatched junction nucleotides: 6. Germline values: CDR1 SGHTA, CDR2 FQGNSA. The length of the CDR3 is 17 residues. The CDR3 is CASSYRTSGLSYNEQFF. In DNA form, the CDR3 reads TGTGCCAGCAGCTATCGGACTAGCGGACTCTCCTACAATGAGCAGTTCTTC.

The chain joins TRBV6-5 to TRBJ1-4; weak D call: TRBD1 (6 bases). Germline V CDR1 and CDR2: MNHEY, SVGAGI. Trimming pared 6 bases from V and 2 bases from J, leaving 13 bases between. The CDR3 is 15 amino acids. The CDR3 spells CASRFTTGTNEKLFF. The CDR3 nucleotides are TGTGCCAGCAGATTCACCACAGGGACTAATGAAAAACTGTTTTTT.

The chain employs TRBV4-3 and TRBJ2-6; 10 bases are shared with TRBD2. Trimming cost V 4 bases and J 2 bases; bases outside gene matches: 8. CDR1 is LGHNA and CDR2 is YSLEER in the germline V gene. This CDR3 contains 18 residues. Here the CDR3 reads CASSPQAGGPTGANVLTF. CDR3 coding DNA: TGCGCCAGCAGCCCTCAAGCGGGAGGGCCTACTGGGGCCAACGTCCTGACTTTC.

The gene calls are TRBV28 and TRBJ2-7; 7 bases are a match to TRBD1. CDR3 length equals 16 residues. Germline V gene lookup returns CDR1 MDHEN and CDR2 SYDVKM. Losses at the gene ends were 6 bases for V and 6 bases for J; bases not matched to a gene: 17. CDR3 coding DNA: TGTGCCAGCAGCCCGACAGGGCTTGGGATAGGAGTCGAGCAGTACTTC. Translating gives CASSPTGLGIGVEQYF.

The chain joins TRBV19 to TRBJ2-7; 8 positions match TRBD1. Trimming removed 8 bases from V and 2 bases from J; junction bases left unmatched: 5. The CDR3 has 13 residues. Germline V gives CDR1 LNHDA, CDR2 SQIVND (reference sequence). CDR3 in amino acids: CASGQGRTYEQYF. The CDR3, as DNA: TGTGCCAGTGGACAGGGAAGGACCTACGAGCAGTACTTC.

This clone was detected once. CDR3 loop: CASSQDIGRPQHF. The CDR3 bases are TGTGCCAGCAGCCAAGATATAGGGAGGCCCCAGCATTTT. The chain combines TRBV4-2 with TRBJ1-5; no clear D. CDR1 and CDR2 from the germline V gene are LGHNA and YNFKEQ. The length of the CDR3 is 13 residues. The ends were cut back, 0 bases at V and 9 bases at J, with 9 bases in the middle.

The V call is TRBV27, the J call TRBJ2-7; TRBD2 aligns across 12 bases. CDR1 and CDR2 from the germline V gene are MNHEY and SMNVEV (reference sequence). This CDR3 is 15 amino acids long. Trimming cost V 3 bases and J 6 bases; bases outside gene matches: 6. CDR3 sequence (DNA): TGTGCCAGCAGTTTGGGAGAGGGACTAGCGGGCGAGCAGTACTTC. Translating gives CASSLGEGLAGEQYF.

This clone was counted once. This chain uses TRBV6-1 with TRBJ1-1; no clear D. Between the trimmed V and J ends, which lost 6 bases and 3 bases, there was a span of 11 bases. This CDR3 has 13 residues. Looked up from germline, CDR1 is MNHNS and CDR2 is SASEGT. Here the CDR3 DNA reads TGTGCCAGCAGGGGCCAGCGGGACACTGAAGCTTTCTTT. It codes for CASRGQRDTEAFF.

The chain combines TRBV28 with TRBJ1-5; TRBD1 is a possible D gene (6 bases). This CDR3 comprises 14 residues. Trimming left V 5 bases short and J 6 bases short, with 14 bases between. CDR1 is MDHEN and CDR2 is SYDVKM in the germline V gene. Here the CDR3 DNA reads TGTGCCAGCAGTCCAGGACAGATCACTCAGCCCCAGCATTTT. This encodes CASSPGQITQPQHF.

This clone was counted between two and nine times. The chain employs TRBV27 and TRBJ2-7; D is unresolved. V was clipped by 3 bases and J by 6 bases, with 12 bases between them. The CDR3 length is 13 residues. Germline assignment: CDR1 MNHEY and CDR2 SMNVEV (reference sequence). The CDR3 here is CASSLPYPGEQYF. The CDR3 nucleotides read TGTGCCAGCAGTTTGCCATATCCCGGCGAGCAGTACTTC.

The V call is TRBV4-2, the J call TRBJ2-7; D call uncertain. The germline V and J ends were trimmed by 4 bases and 3 bases, with 16 bases remaining between them. The germline CDR1 and CDR2 sequences are LGHNA and YNFKEQ. This CDR3 has 15 residues. The CDR3 protein is CASSPKSQEGYEQYF. The DNA of the CDR3 is TGTGCCAGCAGCCCAAAGTCTCAGGAAGGCTACGAGCAGTACTTC.

This chain connects TRBV5-1 to TRBJ2-3; 11 bases match TRBD2. After removal of 2 bases from V and 4 bases from J, the junction contained 6 bases not matched to a gene. This CDR3 comprises 16 residues. From germline, CDR1 is SGHRS and CDR2 YFSETQ. The CDR3 nucleotides are TGCGCCAGCAGCTTCTCTAGCGGGAGGCGCCCAGATACGCAGTATTTT. It specifies CASSFSSGRRPDTQYF.

The V call is TRBV19, the J call TRBJ1-2; unclear D gene. CDR1 LNHDA and CDR2 SQIVND come from the germline V gene (reference sequence). V was trimmed by 3 bases and J by 5 bases, leaving 16 bases between them. This CDR3 contains 15 residues. The CDR3 is CASSITLRTGYGYTF. In DNA form, the CDR3 reads TGTGCCAGTAGTATCACGTTGCGAACTGGTTATGGCTACACCTTC.

This clone was observed a few times. This chain connects TRBV29-1 to TRBJ1-2; a possible D gene is TRBD1 (6 bases). Germline V gene data show CDR1 as SQVTM and CDR2 as ANQGSEA. Trimming shortened V by 3 bases and J by 4 bases, and 15 bases separated the two germline ends. This CDR3 contains 14 residues. In nucleotides, the CDR3 is TGCAGCGTTGAGGGGCGACAGGCGCTCTATGGCTACACCTTC. It translates to CSVEGRQALYGYTF.

The rearrangement joins TRBV28 to TRBJ2-3; 8 bases line up with TRBD2. Losses at the gene ends were 1 base for V and 1 base for J; bases not matched to a gene: 1. Germline lookup yields CDR1 MDHEN and CDR2 SYDVKM. The CDR3 contains 15 residues. The CDR3 bases are TGTGCCAGCAGTTTATCCGGGGGGGGCACAGATACGCAGTATTTT. It translates to CASSLSGGGTDTQYF.

The V and J genes are TRBV4-2 and TRBJ1-4; TRBD1 matches 7 bases. CDR3 length: 14 amino acids. Germline CDR1 is LGHNA and CDR2 is YNFKEQ. J was trimmed by 5 bases and V by 1 base; bases with no gene match: 1. The chain's CDR3 is CASSQVQGNEKLFF. The CDR3 DNA sequence: TGTGCCAGCAGCCAAGTACAGGGGAATGAAAAACTGTTTTTT.

The chain links TRBV11-1 to TRBJ2-6; D remains unclear. There are 14 residues in the CDR3. The germline V gene has CDR1 SGHAT and CDR2 FQDESV (reference sequence). Deletions cut 5 bases from V and 0 bases from J, with 5 bases between. CDR3 DNA sequence: TGTGCCAGCAGCCCGTTCTCTGGGGCCAACGTCCTGACTTTC. Amino acid sequence: CASSPFSGANVLTF.

Points on this clone: One end of the junction fails to match germline, which may point to a read error. J is TRBJ2-7 and V is TRBV18; 7 bases are shared with TRBD1. Germline values: CDR1 KGHSH, CDR2 LQKENI. This CDR3 contains 11 residues. DNA for the CDR3: TGTGCCAGCTCATCGGGACAGCGCGTGGACTTC. The encoded protein is CASSSGQRVDF.

This chain uses TRBV4-3 with TRBJ1-4; D not resolved. Between the trimmed V and J ends, which lost 1 base and 4 bases, there was a span of 13 bases. CDR1 is LGHNA and CDR2 is YSLEER in the germline V gene. The CDR3 is 16 residues long. The CDR3 DNA follows: TGCGCCAGCAGCCAAGGTCCGCGACGGGATAATGAAAAACTGTTTTTT. Its translation: CASSQGPRRDNEKLFF.

The gene calls are TRBV4-3 and TRBJ2-7; possible D gene TRBD2, 6 bases. The germline gives CDR1 LGHNA, CDR2 YSLEER. Trimming took 0 bases from V and 7 from J, leaving 13 bases between them. This CDR3 spans 14 amino acids. The CDR3 reads CASSQEPKRGEQYF. The CDR3 DNA follows: TGCGCCAGCAGCCAAGAACCCAAACGGGGGGAGCAGTACTTC.

V gene TRBV12-5 combines with J gene TRBJ2-1, with 12 positions matching TRBD2. The J segment lost 8 bases and the V segment lost 0 bases, leaving 8 bases of the junction unmatched. The CDR3 is 17 residues long. Germline CDR1 reads LGHNT; CDR2 reads FRNRAP. CDR3 residues: CASGLVLTSGSSDEQFF. Here the CDR3 DNA reads TGTGCTAGTGGTTTGGTATTGACTAGCGGGAGTTCCGATGAGCAGTTCTTC.

This chain connects TRBV27 to TRBJ2-3; 8 nucleotides line up with TRBD2. The CDR3 extends over 18 amino acids. Germline V gene sequence: CDR1 MNHEY, CDR2 SMNVEV (reference sequence). The trim removed 5 bases at V and 0 bases at J, leaving 13 bases unmatched. CDR3 in amino acids: CASSPQSASGLSTDTQYF. The CDR3 DNA reads TGTGCCAGCAGTCCCCAATCCGCTAGCGGGCTCAGCACAGATACGCAGTATTTT.